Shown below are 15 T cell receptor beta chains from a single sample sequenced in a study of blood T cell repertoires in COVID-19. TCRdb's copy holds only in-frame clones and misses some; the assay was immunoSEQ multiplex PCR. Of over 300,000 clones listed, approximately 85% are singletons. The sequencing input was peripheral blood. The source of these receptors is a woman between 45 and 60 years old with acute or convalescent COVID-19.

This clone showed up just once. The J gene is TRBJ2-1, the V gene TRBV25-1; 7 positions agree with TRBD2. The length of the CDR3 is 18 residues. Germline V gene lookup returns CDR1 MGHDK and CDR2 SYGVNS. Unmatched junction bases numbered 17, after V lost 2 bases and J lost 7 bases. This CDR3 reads CASSEMDVWTSTGNEQFF. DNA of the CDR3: TGTGCCAGCAGTGAAATGGATGTTTGGACTAGTACGGGTAATGAGCAGTTCTTC.

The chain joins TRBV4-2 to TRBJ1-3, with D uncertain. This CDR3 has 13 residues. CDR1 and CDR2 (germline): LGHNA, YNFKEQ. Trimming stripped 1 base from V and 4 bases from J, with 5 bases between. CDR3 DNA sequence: TGTGCCAGCAGCCAAGCAGAAGGAAACACCATATATTTT. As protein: CASSQAEGNTIYF.

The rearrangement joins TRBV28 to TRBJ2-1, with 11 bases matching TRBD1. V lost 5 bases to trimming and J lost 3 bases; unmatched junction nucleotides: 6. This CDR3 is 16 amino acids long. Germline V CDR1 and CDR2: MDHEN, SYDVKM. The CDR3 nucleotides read TGTGCCAGCAGTCCTCGGACAGGGGGCGTCTACAATGAGCAGTTCTTC. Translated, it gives CASSPRTGGVYNEQFF.

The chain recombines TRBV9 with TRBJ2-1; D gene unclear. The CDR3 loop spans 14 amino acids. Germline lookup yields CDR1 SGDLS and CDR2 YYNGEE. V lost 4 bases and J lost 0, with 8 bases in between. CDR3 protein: CASSPLSSYNEQFF. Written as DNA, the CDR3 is TGTGCCAGCAGCCCTCTTAGCTCCTACAATGAGCAGTTCTTC.

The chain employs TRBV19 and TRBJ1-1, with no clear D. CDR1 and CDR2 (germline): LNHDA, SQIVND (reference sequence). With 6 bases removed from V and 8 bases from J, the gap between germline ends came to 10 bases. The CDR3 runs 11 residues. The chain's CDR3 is CASRGGVEAFF. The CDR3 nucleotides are TGTGCCAGTAGGGGAGGAGTCGAAGCTTTCTTT.

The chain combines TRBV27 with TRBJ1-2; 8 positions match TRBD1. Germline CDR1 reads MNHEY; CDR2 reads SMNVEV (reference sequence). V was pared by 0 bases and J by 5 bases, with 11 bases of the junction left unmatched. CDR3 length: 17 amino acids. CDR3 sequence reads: CASSLSSGTGGLYGYTF. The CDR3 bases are TGTGCCAGCAGTTTATCATCCGGGACAGGTGGCCTATATGGCTACACCTTC.

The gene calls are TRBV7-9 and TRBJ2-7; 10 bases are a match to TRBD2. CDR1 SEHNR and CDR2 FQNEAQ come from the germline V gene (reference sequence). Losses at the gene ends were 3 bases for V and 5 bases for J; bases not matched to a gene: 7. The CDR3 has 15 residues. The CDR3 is CASSFGSSGRDEQYF. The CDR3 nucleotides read TGTGCCAGCAGCTTCGGTTCTAGCGGGAGAGACGAGCAGTACTTC.

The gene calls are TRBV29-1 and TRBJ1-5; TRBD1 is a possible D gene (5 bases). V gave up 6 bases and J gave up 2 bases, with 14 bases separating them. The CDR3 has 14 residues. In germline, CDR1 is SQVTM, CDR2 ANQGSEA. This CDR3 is CSVKRGDGNQPQHF. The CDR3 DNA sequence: TGCAGCGTCAAACGGGGGGATGGCAATCAGCCCCAGCATTTT.

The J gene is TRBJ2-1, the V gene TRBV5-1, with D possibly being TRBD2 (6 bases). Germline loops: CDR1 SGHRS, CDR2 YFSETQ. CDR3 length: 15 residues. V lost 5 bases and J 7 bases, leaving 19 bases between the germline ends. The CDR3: CASRFRLAGSNEQFF. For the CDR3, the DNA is TGCGCCAGCAGGTTTCGACTGGCGGGAAGTAATGAGCAGTTCTTC.

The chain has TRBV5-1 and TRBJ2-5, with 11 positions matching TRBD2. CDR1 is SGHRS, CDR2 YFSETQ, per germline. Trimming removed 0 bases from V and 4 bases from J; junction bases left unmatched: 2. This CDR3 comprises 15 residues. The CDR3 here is CASSLAGTSGETQYF. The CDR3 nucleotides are TGCGCCAGCAGCTTGGCCGGGACTAGCGGAGAGACCCAGTACTTC. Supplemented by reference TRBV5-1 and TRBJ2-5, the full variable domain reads KAGVTQTPRYLIKTRGQQVTLSCSPISGHRSVSWYQQTPGQGLQFLFEYFSETQRNKGNFPGRFSGRQFSNSRSEMNVSTLELGDSALYLCASSLAGTSGETQYFGPGTRLLVL.

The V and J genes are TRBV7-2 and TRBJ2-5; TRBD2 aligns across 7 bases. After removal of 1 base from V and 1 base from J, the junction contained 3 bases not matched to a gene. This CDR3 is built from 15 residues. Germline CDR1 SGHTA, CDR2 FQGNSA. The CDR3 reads CASSLGGGPQETQYF. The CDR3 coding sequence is TGTGCCAGCAGCTTAGGGGGGGGTCCCCAAGAGACCCAGTACTTC.

The chain's CDR3 is CATSGSFSYEQYF. In DNA form, the CDR3 reads TGTGCCACCAGCGGCTCCTTCTCCTACGAGCAGTACTTC. This chain connects TRBV15 to TRBJ2-7, with D unresolved. The germline CDR1 and CDR2 sequences are LNHNV and YYDKDF (reference sequence). This CDR3 spans 13 amino acids. V lost 5 bases, J lost 0 bases, and 8 bases lay in between.

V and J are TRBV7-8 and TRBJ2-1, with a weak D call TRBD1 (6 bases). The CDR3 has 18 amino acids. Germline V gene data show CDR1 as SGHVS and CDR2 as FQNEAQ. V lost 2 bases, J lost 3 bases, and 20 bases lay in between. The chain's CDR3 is CASSLIPGVDSLYNEQFF. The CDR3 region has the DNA TGTGCCAGCAGCTTAATCCCCGGCGTGGACAGCCTCTACAATGAGCAGTTCTTC.

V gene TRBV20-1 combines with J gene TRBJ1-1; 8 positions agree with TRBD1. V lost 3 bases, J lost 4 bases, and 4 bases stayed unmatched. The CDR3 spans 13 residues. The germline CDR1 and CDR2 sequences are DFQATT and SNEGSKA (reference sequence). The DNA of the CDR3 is TGCAGTGCTAGTTTCGGGACAGGCACTGAAGCTTTCTTT. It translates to CSASFGTGTEAFF.

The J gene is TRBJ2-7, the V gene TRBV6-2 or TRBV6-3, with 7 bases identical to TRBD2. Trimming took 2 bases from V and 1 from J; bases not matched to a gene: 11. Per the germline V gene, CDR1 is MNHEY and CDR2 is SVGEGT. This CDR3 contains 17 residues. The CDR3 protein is CASSYNFRASGSYEQYF. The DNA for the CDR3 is TGTGCCAGCAGTTACAACTTTCGGGCTAGCGGATCCTACGAGCAGTACTTC.